The 22 T cell receptor beta chains in this list originate from one sample, sequenced in a study of T cell changes during pregnancy in multiple sclerosis (dated by TCRdb to about 2019). To prepare the library, the immunoSEQ multiplex PCR assay was applied. Entries here come from immuneACCESS through TCRdb and include only in-frame sequences with V and J called. Some clones fail to appear in such tables; in the studies checked, an unresolved V gene covers under half of the shortfall, and the cause of the remainder is unknown. Here the sample has 84,000 or so clones; about 95% occur a single time. 2.5% of the sample lies in the top ten. The material was peripheral blood, obtained in the third trimester of pregnancy. The receptors derive from a female donor with multiple sclerosis, enrolled in a pregnancy study.

The chain recombines TRBV2 with TRBJ1-6; tentative D call: TRBD1 (6 bases). CDR1 is SNHLY, CDR2 FYNNEI, per germline. V gave up 7 bases and J gave up 7 bases, with 11 bases separating them. This CDR3 spans 13 amino acids. CDR3 residues: CASTRDKNSPLHF. The CDR3 DNA follows: TGTGCCAGCACTCGGGACAAGAATTCACCCCTCCACTTT.

This chain uses TRBV10-3 with TRBJ1-3; the match to TRBD1 covers 9 bases. Per the germline V gene, CDR1 is ENHRY and CDR2 is SYGVKD. This CDR3 spans 15 amino acids. Trimming took 3 bases from V and 3 from J; bases not matched to a gene: 3. CDR3 in DNA: TGTGCCATCAGTGAACAGGGGGCGGTTGGAAACACCATATATTTT. It specifies CAISEQGAVGNTIYF.

The chain recombines TRBV9 with TRBJ2-3; TRBD1 is a possible D gene (6 bases). V was clipped by 4 bases and J by 0 bases, with 15 bases between them. CDR1 is SGDLS and CDR2 is YYNGEE in the germline V gene. The CDR3 spans 16 residues. CDR3: CASSFRQATSTDTQYF. The CDR3 bases are TGTGCCAGCAGCTTCCGACAGGCGACTAGCACAGATACGCAGTATTTT.

This chain connects TRBV7-2 to TRBJ2-5, with a weak D call TRBD2 (6 bases). This CDR3 spans 14 amino acids. In germline, CDR1 is SGHTA, CDR2 FQGNSA. V lost 5 bases to trimming and J lost 5 bases, with 15 bases between them. CDR3 in DNA: TGTGCCAGCAGCCCAGGGACTGTGGGGGAGACCCAGTACTTC. Its protein product is CASSPGTVGETQYF.

This chain joins TRBV27 and TRBJ2-7; 8 bases agree with TRBD1. Trimming cost V 4 bases and J 2 bases; bases outside gene matches: 13. There are 17 residues in the CDR3. CDR1 MNHEY and CDR2 SMNVEV come from the germline V gene (reference sequence). The chain's CDR3 is CASSYSLGDRGAYEQYF. CDR3 DNA sequence: TGTGCCAGCAGTTATTCCTTAGGAGACAGGGGAGCCTACGAGCAGTACTTC.

The chain couples TRBV19 to TRBJ1-2, with TRBD1 as a possible D gene (5 bases). CDR1 and CDR2 (germline): LNHDA, SQIVND (reference sequence). This CDR3 is built from 14 residues. The V end was cut by 3 bases, the J end by 4 bases, with 12 bases between. The CDR3: CASSIPGTTYGYTF. The CDR3, as DNA: TGTGCCAGTAGTATCCCAGGGACTACCTATGGCTACACCTTC. Drawing the rest from reference TRBV19 and TRBJ1-2, the complete variable domain is DGGITQSPKYLFRKEGQNVTLSCEQNLNHDAMYWYRQDPGQGLRLIYYSQIVNDFQKGDIAEGYSVSREKKESFPLTVTSAQKNPTAFYLCASSIPGTTYGYTFGSGTRLTVV.

The rearrangement joins TRBV6-4 to TRBJ2-1, with 7 bases aligning to TRBD1. Trimming at V came to 6 bases and at J to 6 bases, leaving 8 bases not matched to a gene. The germline CDR1 and CDR2 sequences are MRHNA and SNTAGT. The CDR3 extends over 14 amino acids. The CDR3 DNA is TGTGCCAGCAGCCCGTCGACAGGGAGCAATGAGCAGTTCTTC. It specifies CASSPSTGSNEQFF.

The V call is TRBV9, the J call TRBJ1-1, with 8 bases lining up with TRBD1. This CDR3 spans 15 amino acids. CDR1 is SGDLS and CDR2 is YYNGEE in the germline V gene. The junction had 13 bases not matched to a gene; V was cut back by 4 bases and J by 8 bases. The CDR3 loop reads CASSLSSGGESEAFF. As DNA, the CDR3 is TGTGCCAGCAGCCTATCCTCAGGGGGCGAATCGGAAGCTTTCTTT.

This rearrangement joins TRBV2 to TRBJ2-7; D is undetermined. Deletions cut 0 bases from V and 4 bases from J, with 13 bases between. Looked up from germline, CDR1 is SNHLY and CDR2 is FYNNEI. This CDR3 is built from 15 residues. The CDR3 is CASSEARLDRYEQYF. The CDR3 coding sequence is TGTGCCAGCAGTGAAGCCCGACTCGACCGGTACGAGCAGTACTTC.

The chain has TRBV5-1 and TRBJ1-2; D may be TRBD1 (5 bases). Germline lookup yields CDR1 SGHRS and CDR2 YFSETQ. The length of the CDR3 is 15 residues. Trimming shortened V by 4 bases and J by 1 base, and 14 bases separated the two germline ends. CDR3 sequence reads: CASSVGDGSNYGYTF. The CDR3 DNA is TGCGCCAGCAGCGTGGGGGACGGGAGTAACTATGGCTACACCTTC. Full variable domain (remainder filled in from reference TRBV5-1 and TRBJ1-2): KAGVTQTPRYLIKTRGQQVTLSCSPISGHRSVSWYQQTPGQGLQFLFEYFSETQRNKGNFPGRFSGRQFSNSRSEMNVSTLELGDSALYLCASSVGDGSNYGYTFGSGTRLTVV.

This chain links TRBV5-4 with TRBJ2-7; TRBD1 matches 7 bases. J gave up 5 bases and V 0 bases, and 5 bases lay outside the gene matches. The germline V gene encodes CDR1 SGHNT and CDR2 YYREEE (reference sequence). The CDR3 totals 14 residues. The CDR3 loop is CASSLDRGVHEQYF. In DNA, the CDR3 is TGTGCCAGCAGCTTGGACAGGGGCGTCCACGAGCAGTACTTC.

Only a few counts were recorded for this clone. CDR3 amino acids: CASSLGQGCSPLHF. The CDR3 DNA sequence: TGTGCCAGCAGCTTGGGACAGGGGTGTTCACCCCTCCACTTT. V is TRBV7-3 and J is TRBJ1-6; 10 bases agree with TRBD1. The CDR3 consists of 14 residues. V dropped 3 bases and J dropped 9; count of bases not matched to a gene: 2. The V gene's germline CDR1 is SGHTA and CDR2 FQGTGA.

The chain employs TRBV6-5 and TRBJ2-2; a possible D gene is TRBD1 (6 bases). Germline-derived CDR1 and CDR2 are MNHEY and SVGAGI. Trimming pared 0 bases from V and 8 bases from J, leaving 10 bases between. The CDR3 is 14 residues long. CDR3 nucleotides: TGTGCCAGCAGTTACTCAAGACAGGCTGGGGAGCTGTTTTTT. Amino acid sequence: CASSYSRQAGELFF.

V gene TRBV5-1 combines with J gene TRBJ2-1; D perhaps matches TRBD1 (5 bases). The CDR3 is 19 amino acids. Germline V lookup: CDR1 SGHRS, CDR2 YFSETQ. Trimming removed 4 bases at V and 0 bases at J, with 23 bases between. The CDR3 region is CASSETQGVYQSSYNEQFF. The CDR3 region has the DNA TGCGCCAGCAGCGAGACCCAGGGTGTATACCAGAGCTCCTACAATGAGCAGTTCTTC. Supplemented by reference TRBV5-1 and TRBJ2-1, the full variable domain reads KAGVTQTPRYLIKTRGQQVTLSCSPISGHRSVSWYQQTPGQGLQFLFEYFSETQRNKGNFPGRFSGRQFSNSRSEMNVSTLELGDSALYLCASSETQGVYQSSYNEQFFGPGTRLTVL.

This clone was observed once. The chain is built from TRBV7-9 and TRBJ2-7, with TRBD1 matching over 7 bases. Per the germline V gene, CDR1 is SEHNR and CDR2 is FQNEAQ (reference sequence). The ends lost 1 base at V and 3 bases at J; junction bases unmatched: 3. The CDR3 consists of 14 residues. The DNA for the CDR3 is TGTGCCAGCAGCTTAGGGGACAGAAGCTACGAGCAGTACTTC. This codes for CASSLGDRSYEQYF.

The rearrangement joins TRBV30 to TRBJ1-3, with D unclear. Trimming cost V 5 bases and J 3 bases, with 17 bases left between them. CDR3 length: 15 residues. Germline values: CDR1 GTSNPN, CDR2 SVGIG (reference sequence). Written as DNA, the CDR3 is TGTGCCTGGTCGGCCCGAGCGTGGCGTGGAAACACCATATATTTT. Encoded protein: CAWSARAWRGNTIYF.

This chain joins TRBV6-5 and TRBJ1-1; D gene unclear. This CDR3 is 13 amino acids long. The germline V and J ends were trimmed by 0 bases and 1 base, with 3 bases remaining between them. The germline V gene has CDR1 MNHEY and CDR2 SVGAGI. Here the CDR3 DNA reads TGTGCCAGCAGTTACTCACAGAACACTGAAGCTTTCTTT. Amino acids: CASSYSQNTEAFF.

The rearrangement joins TRBV6-1 to TRBJ2-7; 10 bases line up with TRBD2. This CDR3 spans 14 amino acids. The germline V gene encodes CDR1 MNHNS and CDR2 SASEGT. The V and J ends lost 6 bases and 0 bases, in that order; junction bases with no gene match: 2. The DNA of the CDR3 is TGTGCCAGCAGGGGACTAGCGAACTCCTACGAGCAGTACTTC. This gives the protein CASRGLANSYEQYF.

CDR3 loop: CAISDRVRTNTEAFF. CDR3 coding DNA: TGTGCCATCAGTGACAGGGTACGGACGAACACTGAAGCTTTCTTT. The V and J genes are TRBV10-3 and TRBJ1-1, with D maybe TRBD1 (5 bases). This CDR3 region has 15 residues. Trimming shortened V by 3 bases and J by 1 base, and 12 bases separated the two germline ends. CDR1 and CDR2 (germline): ENHRY, SYGVKD.

In this sample, this clone turned up once. The rearrangement links TRBV11-2 to TRBJ2-7; TRBD1 is a possible D gene (5 bases). This CDR3 is built from 13 residues. Trimming stripped 3 bases from V and 3 bases from J, with 9 bases between. Germline CDR1 reads SGHAT; CDR2 reads FQNNGV. CDR3 residues: CASSFGALYEQYF. For the CDR3, the DNA is TGTGCCAGCAGCTTTGGGGCGCTCTACGAGCAGTACTTC.

The chain links TRBV12-2 to TRBJ2-3; TRBD1 is the table's D call, not checked against the DNA. TRBV12-2 is classified as a pseudogene. The CDR3 spans 14 residues. CDR3: CASRPQTVSDTQYF. The CDR3 nucleotides are TGTGCAAGTCGCCCACAGACAGTCTCAGATACGCAGTATTTT.

The chain links TRBV6-1 to TRBJ2-4; D is perhaps TRBD1 (6 bases). The V and J ends lost 6 bases and 8 bases respectively, with 14 bases between them. The CDR3 sequence is 13 residues long. Germline V gene sequence: CDR1 MNHNS, CDR2 SASEGT. The chain's CDR3 is CASRTGIRDIQYF. In nucleotides, the CDR3 is TGTGCCAGCAGAACAGGGATACGGGACATTCAGTACTTC.